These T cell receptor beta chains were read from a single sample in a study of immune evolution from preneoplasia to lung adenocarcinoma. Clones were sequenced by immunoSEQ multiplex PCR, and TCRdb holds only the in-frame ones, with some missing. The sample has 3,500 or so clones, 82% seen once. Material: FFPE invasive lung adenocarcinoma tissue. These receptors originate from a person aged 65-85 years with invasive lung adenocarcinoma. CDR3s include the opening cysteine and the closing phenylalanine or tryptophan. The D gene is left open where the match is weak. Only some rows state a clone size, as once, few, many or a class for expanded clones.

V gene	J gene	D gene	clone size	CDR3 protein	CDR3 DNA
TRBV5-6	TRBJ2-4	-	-	CASKPTGVAKNIQYF	TGTGCCAGCAAACCGACAGGAGTAGCCAAAAACATTCAGTACTTC
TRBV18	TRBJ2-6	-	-	CASSHSPSGANVLTF	TGTGCCAGCTCACACAGCCCGTCTGGGGCCAACGTCCTGACTTTC
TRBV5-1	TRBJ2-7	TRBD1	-	CASSLQGSLGNEQYF	TGCGCCAGCAGCTTACAGGGGTCCTTGGGAAACGAGCAGTACTTC
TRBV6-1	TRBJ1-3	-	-	CASSEWVGGSGNTIYF	TGTGCCAGCAGTGAATGGGTGGGCGGCTCTGGAAACACCATATATTTT
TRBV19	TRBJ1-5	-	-	CASSFTLTDQPQHF	TGTGCCAGTAGTTTCACCTTGACCGATCAGCCCCAGCATTTT
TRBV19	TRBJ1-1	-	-	CASSIGTENTEAFF	TGTGCCAGTAGTATCGGGACGGAGAACACTGAAGCTTTCTTT
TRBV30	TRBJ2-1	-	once	CAWSSNEQFF	TGTGCCTGGAGTAGCAATGAGCAGTTCTTC
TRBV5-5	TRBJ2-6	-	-	CASSLEGAGANVLTF	TGTGCCAGCAGCTTGGAGGGGGCTGGGGCCAACGTCCTGACTTTC
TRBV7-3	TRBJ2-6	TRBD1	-	CASPGTGLSGANVLTF	TGTGCCAGCCCCGGGACAGGGCTCTCTGGGGCCAACGTCCTGACTTTC
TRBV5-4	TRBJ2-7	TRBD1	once	CASSLTGTGASYEQYF	TGTGCCAGCAGCTTAACCGGGACAGGGGCCTCCTACGAGCAGTACTTC
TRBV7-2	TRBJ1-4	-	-	CASSRREGDEKLFF	TGTGCCAGCAGCCGAAGGGAGGGGGATGAAAAACTGTTTTTT
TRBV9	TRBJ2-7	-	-	CASSVGVGTYEQYF	TGTGCCAGCAGCGTAGGGGTGGGGACCTACGAGCAGTACTTC
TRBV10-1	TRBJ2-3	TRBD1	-	CASSESLEGAKDTQYF	TGCGCCAGCAGTGAGAGTCTAGAGGGGGCAAAAGATACGCAGTATTTT
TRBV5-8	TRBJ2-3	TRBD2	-	CASSTGLVDSTDTQYF	TGTGCCAGCAGCACTGGACTAGTTGATAGCACAGATACGCAGTATTTT
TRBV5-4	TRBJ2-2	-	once	CASSKVGIPTGELFF	TGTGCCAGCAGCAAAGTCGGGATACCCACCGGGGAGCTGTTTTTT